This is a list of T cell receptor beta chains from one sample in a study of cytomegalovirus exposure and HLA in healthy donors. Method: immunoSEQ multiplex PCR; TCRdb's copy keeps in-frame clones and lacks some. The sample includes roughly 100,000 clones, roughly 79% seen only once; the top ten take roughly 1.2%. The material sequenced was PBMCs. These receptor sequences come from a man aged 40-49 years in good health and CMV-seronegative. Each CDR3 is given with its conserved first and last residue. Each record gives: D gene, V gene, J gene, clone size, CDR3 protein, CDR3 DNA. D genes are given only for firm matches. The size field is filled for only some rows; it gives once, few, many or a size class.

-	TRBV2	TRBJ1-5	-	CASRRTDSNQPQHF	TGTGCCAGCAGGCGGACAGATAGCAATCAGCCCCAGCATTTT
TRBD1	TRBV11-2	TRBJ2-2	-	CASSTPQGVTGELFF	TGTGCCAGCAGCACCCCTCAGGGGGTGACCGGGGAGCTGTTTTTT
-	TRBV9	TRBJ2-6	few	CASSVVGTFGANVLTF	TGTGCCAGCAGCGTTGTGGGGACATTCGGGGCCAACGTCCTGACTTTC
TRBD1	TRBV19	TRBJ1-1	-	CASSIQTGTGNTEAFF	TGTGCCAGTAGTATACAAACCGGGACAGGGAACACTGAAGCTTTCTTT
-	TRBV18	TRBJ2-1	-	CASSPAIAASYNEQFF	TGTGCCAGCTCACCAGCGATAGCGGCCTCCTACAATGAGCAGTTCTTC
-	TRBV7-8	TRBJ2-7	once	CASTEEMTGYEQYF	TGTGCCAGCACCGAAGAAATGACAGGCTACGAGCAGTACTTC
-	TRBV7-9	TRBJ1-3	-	CASGASSSGNTIYF	TGTGCCAGCGGGGCCTCTTCCTCTGGAAACACCATATATTTT
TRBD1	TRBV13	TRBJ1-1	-	CASSPGGREEAFF	TGTGCCAGCAGCCCAGGGGGTAGAGAGGAAGCTTTCTTT
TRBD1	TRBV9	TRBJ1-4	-	CASSPTGREEKLFF	TGTGCCAGCAGCCCGACAGGGAGAGAAGAAAAACTGTTTTTT
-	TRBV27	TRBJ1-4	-	CASFSREKRGNEKLFF	TGTGCCAGCTTTAGCCGCGAAAAGCGGGGTAATGAAAAACTGTTTTTT
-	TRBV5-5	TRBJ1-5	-	CASSLGGNSNQPQHF	TGTGCCAGCAGCTTGGGAGGGAATAGCAATCAGCCCCAGCATTTT
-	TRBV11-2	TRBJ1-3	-	CASSFLDRSSGNTIYF	TGTGCCAGCAGCTTCCTAGACCGGTCCTCTGGAAACACCATATATTTT
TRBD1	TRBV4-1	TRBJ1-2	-	CASSHTSGQGYGYTF	TGCGCCAGCAGCCACACCTCGGGACAGGGCTATGGCTACACCTTC
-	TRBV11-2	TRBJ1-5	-	CASSLDTGIGQPQHF	TGTGCCAGCAGCTTAGATACCGGGATCGGACAGCCCCAGCATTTT
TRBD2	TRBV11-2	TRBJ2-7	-	CASSSWRVAGGHEQYF	TGTGCCAGCAGCTCCTGGCGGGTTGCGGGAGGGCACGAGCAGTACTTC
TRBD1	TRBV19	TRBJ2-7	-	CASSPRDRGRFTSEQYF	TGTGCCAGTAGTCCTCGGGACAGGGGGCGGTTCACCAGCGAGCAGTACTTC
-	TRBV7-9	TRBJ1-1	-	CATGREEAFF	TGTGCCACAGGGAGGGAAGAAGCTTTCTTT
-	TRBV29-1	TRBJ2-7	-	CSVVAGDEQYF	TGCAGCGTTGTAGCAGGGGACGAGCAGTACTTC
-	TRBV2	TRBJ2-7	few	CASSAPQAGQYF	TGTGCCAGCAGTGCCCCGCAAGCCGGGCAGTACTTC
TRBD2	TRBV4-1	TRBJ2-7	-	CASSQETSGRLIYEQYF	TGCGCCAGCAGCCAGGAAACCAGCGGGAGATTAATTTACGAGCAGTACTTC
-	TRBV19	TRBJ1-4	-	CASTRRATNEKLFF	TGTGCCAGTACACGCCGAGCAACTAATGAAAAACTGTTTTTT
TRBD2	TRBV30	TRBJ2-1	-	CASSGGLLLHEQFF	TGTGCCAGTTCGGGGGGGCTTCTCCTCCATGAGCAGTTCTTC
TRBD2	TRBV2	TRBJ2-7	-	CASISRLAGSYEQYF	TGTGCCAGCATTAGTCGGCTAGCGGGATCCTACGAGCAGTACTTC
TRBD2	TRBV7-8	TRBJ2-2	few	CASSFAGDTGELFF	TGTGCCAGCAGCTTTGCGGGAGACACCGGGGAGCTGTTTTTT
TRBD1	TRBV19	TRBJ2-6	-	CASSPGTGVTGANVLTF	TGTGCCAGTAGCCCCGGGACAGGTGTCACTGGGGCCAACGTCCTGACTTTC
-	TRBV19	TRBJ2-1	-	CASSRGRGQTNNEQFF	TGTGCCAGTAGTCGTGGTAGGGGCCAGACCAACAATGAGCAGTTCTTC
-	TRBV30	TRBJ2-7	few	CAWSSGKSYEQYF	TGTGCCTGGAGTTCAGGGAAGTCCTACGAGCAGTACTTC
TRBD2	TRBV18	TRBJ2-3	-	CASSHREYLAEDRADTQYF	TGTGCCAGCTCACACCGGGAGTATCTAGCGGAAGACCGTGCAGATACGCAGTATTTT
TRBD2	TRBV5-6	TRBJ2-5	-	CASSLLAGPETQYF	TGTGCCAGCAGCTTGCTAGCGGGTCCAGAGACCCAGTACTTC
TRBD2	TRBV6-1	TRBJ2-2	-	CASRIAGAGELFF	TGTGCCAGCAGAATAGCGGGAGCCGGGGAGCTGTTTTTT
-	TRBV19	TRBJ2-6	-	CASSMSRSSGANVLTF	TGTGCCAGTAGTATGTCCAGGTCCTCTGGGGCCAACGTCCTGACTTTC